A selection of T cell receptor beta chains follows, all from one sample in a study of PD-1 blockade in classical Hodgkin lymphoma. Only in-frame clones appear in the TCRdb table, and some are missing; sequencing was by immunoSEQ multiplex PCR. The sample lists some 93,000 clones, roughly 89% seen once, with roughly a tenth in the top ten. This material consisted of peripheral blood mononuclear cells (PBMCs), taken before the second cycle of nivolumab. These receptor sequences come from a human donor with classical Hodgkin lymphoma. Both conserved end residues are part of each CDR3. Fields, in order: clone size, D gene, J gene, V gene, CDR3 protein, CDR3 DNA. D genes are given only for firm matches. Only part of the rows carry a size: once, few, many, or a class if the clone is expanded.

- | TRBD1 | TRBJ2-1 | TRBV11-2 | CASRPGDRALNEQFF | TGTGCCAGCAGACCCGGGGACAGGGCCCTCAATGAGCAGTTCTTC
- | TRBD1 | TRBJ1-2 | TRBV18 | CASSPGLQGDGYTF | TGTGCCAGCTCACCAGGGTTACAGGGGGATGGCTACACCTTC
- | - | TRBJ2-2 | TRBV2 | CASSEAGRVGTGELFF | TGTGCCAGCAGTGAAGCAGGCAGGGTGGGCACCGGGGAGCTGTTTTTT
- | - | TRBJ2-7 | TRBV4-1 | CASSQDRIGVGEQYF | TGCGCCAGCAGCCAAGATCGGATTGGTGTGGGCGAGCAGTACTTC
- | - | TRBJ2-7 | TRBV4-1 | CASSQAWGSHDEQYF | TGCGCCAGCAGCCAAGCATGGGGTAGTCATGACGAGCAGTACTTC
once | - | TRBJ2-1 | TRBV28 | CASSLSGRPLINEQFF | TGTGCCAGCAGTTTAAGCGGCAGACCATTGATCAATGAGCAGTTCTTC
- | - | TRBJ2-7 | TRBV27 | CASSLSTTNLEQYF | TGTGCCAGCAGTTTATCGACTACGAACCTCGAGCAGTACTTC
- | TRBD1 | TRBJ2-7 | TRBV12-5 | CASGPGTGGVFYEQYF | TGTGCTAGTGGCCCTGGGACAGGGGGTGTGTTCTACGAGCAGTACTTC
- | TRBD2 | TRBJ2-1 | TRBV19 | CASRSPRTSGSYNEQFF | TGTGCCAGCAGAAGCCCAAGGACTAGCGGGAGTTACAATGAGCAGTTCTTC
- | TRBD2 | TRBJ2-7 | TRBV29-1 | CSVEVGTSGRGYEQYF | TGCAGCGTTGAAGTTGGGACTAGCGGGAGAGGTTACGAGCAGTACTTC
- | - | TRBJ1-4 | TRBV9 | CASSVWGTADEKLFF | TGTGCCAGCAGCGTATGGGGGACGGCGGATGAAAAACTGTTTTTT
- | - | TRBJ1-3 | TRBV7-6 | CASSLGLPSSGNTIYF | TGTGCCAGCAGCTTAGGGCTTCCTAGCTCTGGAAACACCATATATTTT
- | - | TRBJ2-3 | TRBV4-2 | CASSQDSGAKTDTQYF | TGTGCCAGCAGCCAAGATTCCGGGGCTAAGACAGATACGCAGTATTTT